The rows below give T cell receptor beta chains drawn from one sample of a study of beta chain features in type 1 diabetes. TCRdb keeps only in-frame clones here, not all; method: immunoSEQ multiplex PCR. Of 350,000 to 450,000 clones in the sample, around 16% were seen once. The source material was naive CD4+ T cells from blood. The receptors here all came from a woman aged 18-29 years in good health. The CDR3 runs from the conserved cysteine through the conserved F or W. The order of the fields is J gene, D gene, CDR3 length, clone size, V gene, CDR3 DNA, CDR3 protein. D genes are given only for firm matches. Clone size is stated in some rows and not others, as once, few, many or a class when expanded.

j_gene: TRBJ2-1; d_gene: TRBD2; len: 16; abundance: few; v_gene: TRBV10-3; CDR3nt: TGTGCCATCGCGGGACTAGCGGGCAGCTCCTACAATGAGCAGTTCTTC; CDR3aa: CAIAGLAGSSYNEQFF
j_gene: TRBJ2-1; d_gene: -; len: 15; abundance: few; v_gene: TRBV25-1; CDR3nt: TGTGCCAGCAGTGATGGGGGGAAAGGATTTTATCGACAGTTCTTC; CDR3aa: CASSDGGKGFYRQFF
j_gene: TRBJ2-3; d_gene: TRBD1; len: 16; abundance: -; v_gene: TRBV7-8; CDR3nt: TGTGCCAGCAGCTTCCGAAGGGACAGCTACACAGATACGCAGTATTTT; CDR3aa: CASSFRRDSYTDTQYF
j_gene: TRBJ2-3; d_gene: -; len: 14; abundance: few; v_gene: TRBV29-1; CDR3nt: TGCAGCGTTCTCGGACAGACAACCACAGATACGCAGTATTTT; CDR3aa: CSVLGQTTTDTQYF
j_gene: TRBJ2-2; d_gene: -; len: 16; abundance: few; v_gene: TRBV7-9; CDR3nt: TGTGCCAGCAGCTTAGGTGTTTTACCGGGAACCGGGGAGCTGTTTTTT; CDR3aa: CASSLGVLPGTGELFF
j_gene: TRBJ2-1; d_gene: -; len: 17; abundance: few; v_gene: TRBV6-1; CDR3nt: TGTGCCAGCAGTGAACTGTACGGGACACTTTTGTACAATGAGCAGTTCTTC; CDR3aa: CASSELYGTLLYNEQFF
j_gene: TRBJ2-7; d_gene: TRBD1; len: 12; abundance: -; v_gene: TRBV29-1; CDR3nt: TGCAGCGCCAGACAGGGGGCAGGAGAGCAGTACTTC; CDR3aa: CSARQGAGEQYF
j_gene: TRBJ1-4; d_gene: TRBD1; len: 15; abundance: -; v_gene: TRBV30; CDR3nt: TGTGCCTGGAAGACAGGGGGCGTAACTAATGAAAAACTGTTTTTT; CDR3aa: CAWKTGGVTNEKLFF
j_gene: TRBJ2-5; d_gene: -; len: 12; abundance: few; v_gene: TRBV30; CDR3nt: TGTGCCTGGAGTGACGGCGGAGAGACCCAGTACTTC; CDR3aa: CAWSDGGETQYF
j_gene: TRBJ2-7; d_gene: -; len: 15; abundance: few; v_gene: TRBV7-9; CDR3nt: TGTGCCAGCAGCTTAGCGGGTTGGAGCTCCTACGAGCAGTACTTC; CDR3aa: CASSLAGWSSYEQYF
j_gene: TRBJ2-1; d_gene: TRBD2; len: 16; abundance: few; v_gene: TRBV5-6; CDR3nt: TGTGCCAGCAGCGGGTTAGCGGGAGTAGGATACAATGAGCAGTTCTTC; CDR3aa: CASSGLAGVGYNEQFF
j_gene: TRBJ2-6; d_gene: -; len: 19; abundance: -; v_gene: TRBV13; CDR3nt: TGTGCCAGCAGCTTACCGAATCTCGGACTGTCCTCTGGGGCCAACGTCCTGACTTTC; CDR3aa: CASSLPNLGLSSGANVLTF
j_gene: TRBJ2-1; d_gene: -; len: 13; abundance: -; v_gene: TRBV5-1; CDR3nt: TGCGCCAGCAGCCTGGATCCTCCCAATGAGCAGTTCTTC; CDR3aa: CASSLDPPNEQFF
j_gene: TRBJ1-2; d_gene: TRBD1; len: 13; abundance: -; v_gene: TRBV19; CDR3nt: TGTGCCTCTAGGGAACAGGGGTTTACTGGCTACACCTTC; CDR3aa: CASREQGFTGYTF
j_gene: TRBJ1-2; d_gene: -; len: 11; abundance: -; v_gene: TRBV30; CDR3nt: TGTGCTTCGGGAGTCAACTATGGCTACACCTTC; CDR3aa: CASGVNYGYTF
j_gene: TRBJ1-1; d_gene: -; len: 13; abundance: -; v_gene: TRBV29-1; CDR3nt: TGCAGCGTTGATGTGGCTCTGAACACTGAAGCTTTCTTT; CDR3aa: CSVDVALNTEAFF
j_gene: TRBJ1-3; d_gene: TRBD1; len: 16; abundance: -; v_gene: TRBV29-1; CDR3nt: TGCAGCGTCGTTACGGGACAGGGGGCGGCTGGAAACACCATATATTTT; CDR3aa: CSVVTGQGAAGNTIYF
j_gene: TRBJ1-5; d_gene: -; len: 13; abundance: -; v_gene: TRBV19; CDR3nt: TGTGCCAGTAGTATTGGGGGGAATCAGCCCCAGCATTTT; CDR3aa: CASSIGGNQPQHF
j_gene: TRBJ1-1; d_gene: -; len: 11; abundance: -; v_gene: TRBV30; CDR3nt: TGTGCCTGGAGTGTCGGTGCTGAAGCTTTCTTT; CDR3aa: CAWSVGAEAFF
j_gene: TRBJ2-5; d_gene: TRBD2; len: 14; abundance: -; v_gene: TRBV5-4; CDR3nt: TGTGCCTCGCAGGCTAGCGGGAGTCCGGAGACCCAGTACTTC; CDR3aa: CASQASGSPETQYF
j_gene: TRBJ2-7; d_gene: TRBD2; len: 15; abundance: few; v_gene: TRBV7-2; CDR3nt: TGTGCCAGCAGTTCTCGAGCGGGAGGGCCCTACGAGCAGTACTTC; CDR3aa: CASSSRAGGPYEQYF
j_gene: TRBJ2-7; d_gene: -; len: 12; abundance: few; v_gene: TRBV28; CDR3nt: TGTGCCAGCAGTGCGGCGGTTTACGAGCAGTACTTC; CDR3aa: CASSAAVYEQYF
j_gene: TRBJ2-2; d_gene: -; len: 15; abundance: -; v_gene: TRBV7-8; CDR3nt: TGTGCCAGCAGCGTAGGACGGGCGAACACCGGGGAGCTGTTTTTT; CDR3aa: CASSVGRANTGELFF
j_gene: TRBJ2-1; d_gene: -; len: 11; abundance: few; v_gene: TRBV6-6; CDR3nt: TGTGCCAGCAGAGGGGACAATGAGCAGTTCTTC; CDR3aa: CASRGDNEQFF
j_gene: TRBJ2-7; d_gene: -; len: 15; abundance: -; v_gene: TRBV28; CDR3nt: TGTGCCAGCAGTTCTACGGGGACTCCCTACTACGAGCAGTACTTC; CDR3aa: CASSSTGTPYYEQYF
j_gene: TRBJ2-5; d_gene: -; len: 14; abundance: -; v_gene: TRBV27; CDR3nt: TGTGCCAGCAGTTTGTGGGGGGTGGGAGAGACCCAGTACTTC; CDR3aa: CASSLWGVGETQYF
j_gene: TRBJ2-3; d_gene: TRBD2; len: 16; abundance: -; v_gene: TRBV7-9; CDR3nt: TGTGCCAGCAGCCCGGGGACTAGCGGGTGGACAGATACGCAGTATTTT; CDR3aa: CASSPGTSGWTDTQYF
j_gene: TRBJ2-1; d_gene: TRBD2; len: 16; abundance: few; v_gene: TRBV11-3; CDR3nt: TGTGCCAGCAGCTTAGGACTAGCGGGAGCCCGCAATGAGCAGTTCTTC; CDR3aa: CASSLGLAGARNEQFF
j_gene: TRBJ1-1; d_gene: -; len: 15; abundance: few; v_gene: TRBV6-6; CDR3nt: TGTGCCAGCAGTTATGCCGGGACAATGAACACTGAAGCTTTCTTT; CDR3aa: CASSYAGTMNTEAFF
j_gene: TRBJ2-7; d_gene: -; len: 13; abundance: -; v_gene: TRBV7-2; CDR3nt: TGTGCCAGCAGCGCGGGACAGCGTTACGAGCAGTACTTC; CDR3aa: CASSAGQRYEQYF
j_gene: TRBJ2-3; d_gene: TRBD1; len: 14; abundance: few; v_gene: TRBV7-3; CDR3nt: TGTGCCAGCAGCCTCGACAGGGACACAGATACGCAGTATTTT; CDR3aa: CASSLDRDTDTQYF
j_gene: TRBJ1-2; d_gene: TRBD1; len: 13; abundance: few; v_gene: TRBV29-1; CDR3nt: TGCAGCGTCCAACAGGGGGCTGACTATGGCTACACCTTC; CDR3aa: CSVQQGADYGYTF
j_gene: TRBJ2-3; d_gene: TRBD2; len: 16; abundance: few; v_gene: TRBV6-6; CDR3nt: TGTGCCAGCAGTTACTCGGTGCGGGAGTTGTCAGATACGCAGTATTTT; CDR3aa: CASSYSVRELSDTQYF
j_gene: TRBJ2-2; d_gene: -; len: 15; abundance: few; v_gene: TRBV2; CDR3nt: TGTGCCACCAGCCATGAGGGGGTTAGCACCGGGGAGCTGTTTTTT; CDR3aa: CATSHEGVSTGELFF